These 8 T cell receptor beta chains were sequenced from one sample in a study of shared clonotypes between healthy human individuals. CD45RO-negative, CCR7-selected cells formed the naive CD8 fraction, which excluded terminally differentiated effector memory CD45RA+ cells. This table comes from immunoSEQ multiplex PCR, and its TCRdb copy is limited to in-frame clones, with some not included. The sample has 560,000 or so clones; about 96% are singletons. The specimen was naive CD8+ T cells sorted from blood. These TCRs come from a woman aged 25-40 years in good health.

The V gene is TRBV30, the J gene TRBJ2-1; TRBD2 is a possible D gene (6 bases). The CDR3 consists of 16 residues. The ends were cut back, 3 bases at V and 3 bases at J, with 18 bases in the middle. Germline V gene lookup returns CDR1 GTSNPN and CDR2 SVGIG (reference sequence). Here the CDR3 reads CAWRGISGQYYNEQFF. DNA of the CDR3: TGTGCCTGGAGGGGGATTAGCGGTCAGTACTACAATGAGCAGTTCTTC.

The chain links TRBV27 to TRBJ2-7, with D perhaps TRBD2 (5 bases). CDR1 is MNHEY, CDR2 SMNVEV, per germline (reference sequence). The CDR3 covers 17 residues. Between the trimmed V and J ends, which lost 0 bases and 2 bases, there was a span of 17 bases. The CDR3 here is CASSLSRERWGAYEQYF. CDR3 bases: TGTGCCAGCAGTTTATCGAGGGAGAGGTGGGGTGCCTACGAGCAGTACTTC.

The genes are TRBV28 and TRBJ1-1; no firm D call. V was pared by 3 bases and J by 6 bases, with 11 bases between. In germline, CDR1 is MDHEN, CDR2 SYDVKM. CDR3 length: 13 residues. CDR3 in DNA: TGTGCCAGCAGTTTTAGGGTCGGCCCTGAAGCTTTCTTT. Its protein product is CASSFRVGPEAFF.

This chain uses TRBV2 with TRBJ2-5, with D unclear. The CDR3 runs to 14 residues. CDR1 and CDR2 (germline): SNHLY, FYNNEI. Deletions cut 3 bases from V and 5 bases from J, with 13 bases between. CDR3 bases: TGTGCCAGCAGTGAGTTTCCACGGGCGGAGACCCAGTACTTC. Encoded protein: CASSEFPRAETQYF.

CDR3 DNA sequence: TGTGCCAGCAGCTTCGGGCTAGAGAGGGTGTATGAGCAGTTCTTC. It translates to CASSFGLERVYEQFF. This sequence joins TRBV7-2 and TRBJ2-1; D perhaps matches TRBD2 (5 bases). Trimming shortened V by 3 bases and J by 8 bases, and 17 bases separated the two germline ends. CDR3 length: 15 residues. Germline V lookup: CDR1 SGHTA, CDR2 FQGNSA.

The chain employs TRBV29-1 and TRBJ2-1, with TRBD2 matching 7 bases. Germline assignment: CDR1 SQVTM and CDR2 ANQGSEA. The CDR3 has 13 residues. V lost 8 bases, J lost 7 bases, and 11 bases stayed unmatched. This chain's CDR3 is CSPVLAGVNEQFF. CDR3 DNA sequence: TGCAGCCCCGTCCTGGCGGGAGTTAATGAGCAGTTCTTC.

V usage is TRBV5-5 and J usage is TRBJ1-1; D unclear. The CDR3 runs 15 residues. CDR1 is SGHKS and CDR2 is YYEKEE in the germline V gene (reference sequence). V was shortened by 3 bases and J by 3 bases, with 15 bases between the two germline ends. As DNA, the CDR3 is TGTGCCAGCAGCTCATACAGAAGCACCTACACTGAAGCTTTCTTT. It translates to CASSSYRSTYTEAFF. The whole variable domain, filled in from reference TRBV5-5 and TRBJ1-1, reads DAGVTQSPTHLIKTRGQQVTLRCSPISGHKSVSWYQQVLGQGPQFIFQYYEKEERGRGNFPDRFSARQFPNYSSELNVNALLLGDSALYLCASSSYRSTYTEAFFGQGTRLTVV.

V and J are TRBV11-1 and TRBJ1-1; D is unclear. The CDR3 spans 13 residues. Germline V lookup: CDR1 SGHAT, CDR2 FQDESV (reference sequence). V was cut by 2 bases and J by 2 bases, with 6 bases left in between. CDR3 coding DNA: TGTGCCAGCAGCTTATTAGGAAACACTGAAGCTTTCTTT. It specifies CASSLLGNTEAFF.